The subject of this entry is one T cell receptor (beta chain). What it binds is not known. The PCR had 60 Vbeta and 13 Jbeta primers. In the source study's methods: It was a later analysis that counted roughly 80 million unique TCR beta chains, of which some 10 million were shared. Generated by immunoSEQ multiplex PCR, the TCRdb table keeps only in-frame clones and is missing some. V and J calls and clone size follow that table, whereas D and trimming were derived from the DNA. The table records about 140,000 clones, 75% to 80% of them present only once. These data are taken from a study of cytomegalovirus exposure and HLA in healthy donors. Overall study findings and caveats: The study designated 150 to 200 TCR beta chains cytomegalovirus-associated.

The germline V and J ends were trimmed by 7 bases and 8 bases, with 20 bases remaining between them. Germline lookup yields CDR1 LNHDA and CDR2 SQIVND (reference sequence). The CDR3 contains 14 residues. The material sequenced was PBMCs. V gene TRBV19 combines with J gene TRBJ1-2, with D unclear. This TCR came from a female donor in good health and CMV-seronegative. This CDR3 reads CASNALTRPSGYTF. CDR3 coding DNA: TGTGCCAGTAATGCGCTTACCCGTCCGTCAGGCTACACCTTC.